This TCR beta chain was identified in a study of CD8 T cells in acute hepatitis C reinfection. Study-level background: TCRbeta of HCV NS3-1073-specific CD8+ T cells was profiled. Study-level results: Follow-up repertoires were missing for chronically infected subjects. Overrepresentation in the naive pool did not explain the preferential TRBV04 and TRBV06 usage seen in all groups.

Described time point: naive CD8 control sorted from an acute-time-point sample. Remarks on this clone: The antigen is not known.

Trimming took 0 bases from V and 0 from J, leaving 13 bases between them. The germline V gene encodes CDR1 SGHNT and CDR2 YYREEE (reference sequence). The CDR3 totals 17 residues. This table comes from immunoSEQ multiplex PCR, and its TCRdb copy is limited to in-frame clones, with some not included. The sample yields over 30,000 clones, 80% to 90% seen once. Sequencing was performed on naive CD8+ T cells from PBMCs. The chain recombines TRBV5-4 with TRBJ2-1, with D perhaps TRBD1 (6 bases). The TCR was taken from a woman between 18 and 30 years old who spontaneously cleared hepatitis C infection. The CDR3 is CASSLGRGFSSYNEQFF. Written as DNA, the CDR3 is TGTGCCAGCAGCTTGGGTAGGGGGTTTAGCTCCTACAATGAGCAGTTCTTC.